A selection of T cell receptor beta chains follows, all from one sample in a study of blood T cell repertoires in COVID-19. Some clones are missing from TCRdb's copy, which holds only in-frame ones; the method was immunoSEQ multiplex PCR. The sample lists approximately 100,000 clones, 91% occurring once. The source material was peripheral blood. The origin of the receptors is a man in his 60s with acute or convalescent COVID-19. Both conserved end residues are part of each CDR3. Fields, in order: CDR3 DNA, CDR3 protein, J gene, V gene, D gene, clone size. D genes are given only for firm matches. For some rows the clone size is stated as once, few or many, or as a class when expanded; others skip it.

CDR3 DNA: TGCGCCAGCAGCTTGGGCGATCCTTCTAAGACCCAGTACTTC
CDR3 protein: CASSLGDPSKTQYF
J gene: TRBJ2-5
V gene: TRBV5-1
D gene: .
clone size: .

CDR3 DNA: TGTGCCAGCAGCCTTCGGACAGGGGGCAACACCATATATTTT
CDR3 protein: CASSLRTGGNTIYF
J gene: TRBJ1-3
V gene: TRBV14
D gene: TRBD1
clone size: .

CDR3 DNA: TGTGCCAGCAGCTTTTCCCCGGGACAGGTAAGCTATGGCTACACCTTC
CDR3 protein: CASSFSPGQVSYGYTF
J gene: TRBJ1-2
V gene: TRBV12-1
D gene: .
clone size: few

CDR3 DNA: TGTGCCAGCAGCTCGAGGGCAGGGGGCCCTCTGATACCTGAAGCTTTCTTT
CDR3 protein: CASSSRAGGPLIPEAFF
J gene: TRBJ1-1
V gene: TRBV7-9
D gene: TRBD1
clone size: once

CDR3 DNA: TGTGCCAGCAGCCAGGACAGCTTAAATCAGCCCCAGCATTTT
CDR3 protein: CASSQDSLNQPQHF
J gene: TRBJ1-5
V gene: TRBV6-6
D gene: .
clone size: .

CDR3 DNA: TGTGCCAGCACCAATGGGGGGGGAATGGGCACTGAAGCTTTCTTT
CDR3 protein: CASTNGGGMGTEAFF
J gene: TRBJ1-1
V gene: TRBV28
D gene: .
clone size: .

CDR3 DNA: TGCGCCAGCAGCGCGGACAGGGCGCCCTACGAGCAGTACTTC
CDR3 protein: CASSADRAPYEQYF
J gene: TRBJ2-7
V gene: TRBV5-1
D gene: TRBD1
clone size: once

CDR3 DNA: TGTGCCATCAGCGCACCGGGGACCGTCAGGGGTCAGCCCCAGCATTTT
CDR3 protein: CAISAPGTVRGQPQHF
J gene: TRBJ1-5
V gene: TRBV10-3
D gene: .
clone size: .

CDR3 DNA: TGCGCCAGCAGCCCTCTAGCGGGGGGGACCTACAATGAGCAGTTCTTC
CDR3 protein: CASSPLAGGTYNEQFF
J gene: TRBJ2-1
V gene: TRBV5-1
D gene: TRBD2
clone size: .

CDR3 DNA: TGTGCCAGCACTACAGGACAGGGCCAAGAGACCCAGTACTTC
CDR3 protein: CASTTGQGQETQYF
J gene: TRBJ2-5
V gene: TRBV6-6
D gene: TRBD1
clone size: .

CDR3 DNA: TGTGCCAGCAGCTTACCGCGGGCCCTTAGGGCTTTCTTT
CDR3 protein: CASSLPRALRAFF
J gene: TRBJ1-1
V gene: TRBV11-2
D gene: .
clone size: .

CDR3 DNA: TGTGCCAGTAGCCCCGCGAGGGCGAACCGCTATGGCTACACCTTC
CDR3 protein: CASSPARANRYGYTF
J gene: TRBJ1-2
V gene: TRBV19
D gene: .
clone size: .

CDR3 DNA: TGTGCCAGCAGCTTAAGCGGGAGGGACTATGGCTACACCTTC
CDR3 protein: CASSLSGRDYGYTF
J gene: TRBJ1-2
V gene: TRBV7-9
D gene: .
clone size: .

CDR3 DNA: TGTGCCAGCAGCTCAAGTTGGGCCCAAGAGACCCAGTACTTC
CDR3 protein: CASSSSWAQETQYF
J gene: TRBJ2-5
V gene: TRBV28
D gene: .
clone size: .

CDR3 DNA: TGTGCCGGCTCTTCTGACAGGGGCGACTATGGCTACACCTTC
CDR3 protein: CAGSSDRGDYGYTF
J gene: TRBJ1-2
V gene: TRBV19
D gene: TRBD1
clone size: .

CDR3 DNA: TGCGCCAGCAGCTTGGATGGCGGGAGGGCCCTCGATGAGCAGTTCTTC
CDR3 protein: CASSLDGGRALDEQFF
J gene: TRBJ2-1
V gene: TRBV5-1
D gene: TRBD2
clone size: .

CDR3 DNA: TGTGCCAGTACGGTTTCGAGGAATGTAGCTGGAAACACCATATATTTT
CDR3 protein: CASTVSRNVAGNTIYF
J gene: TRBJ1-3
V gene: TRBV19
D gene: .
clone size: .